Listed below are T cell receptor beta chains from one sample, sequenced in a study of cytomegalovirus exposure and HLA in healthy donors. Here immunoSEQ multiplex PCR was the method, and the copy in TCRdb shows in-frame clones only, minus some. The repertoire holds about 160,000 clones, with approximately 80% as singletons. Sequencing was done on a sample of PBMCs. The receptor source for this set is a man aged 25-40 years in good health and CMV-seronegative. CDR3s include the opening cysteine and the closing phenylalanine or tryptophan. The order of the fields is J gene, clone size, V gene, D gene, CDR3 DNA, CDR3 protein. The D gene is left open where the match is weak. Clone size is stated in some rows and not others, as once, few, many or a class when expanded.

TRBJ2-7 | . | TRBV5-8 | TRBD1 | TGTGCCAGCAGCATCGAAACCGGGACAGGGAACCACGAGCAGTACTTC | CASSIETGTGNHEQYF
TRBJ2-7 | once | TRBV30 | TRBD1 | TGTGCCTGGACGACAGGGCACGAGCAGTACTTC | CAWTTGHEQYF
TRBJ1-1 | . | TRBV7-9 | TRBD1 | TGTGCCAGCAGCTGGAACAGGGGTGGGAACACTGAAGCTTTCTTT | CASSWNRGGNTEAFF
TRBJ2-3 | . | TRBV5-6 | . | TGTGCCAGCAGCGCACTAGGGGGAAAGGAAGATACGCAGTATTTT | CASSALGGKEDTQYF
TRBJ1-1 | . | TRBV30 | . | TGTGCCTGGAGCAGGGGCCCAGGGAGAGGTGAAGCTTTCTTT | CAWSRGPGRGEAFF
TRBJ2-7 | . | TRBV5-1 | TRBD2 | TGCGCCAGCAGCACCGGACTAGCGGGAGGTTACAAGCAGTACTTC | CASSTGLAGGYKQYF
TRBJ2-2 | . | TRBV14 | . | TGTGCCAGCAGCCGGGTCAGGACAGTTAACACCGGGGAGCTGTTTTTT | CASSRVRTVNTGELFF
TRBJ2-2 | once | TRBV18 | . | TGTGCCAGCTCACCAGACAGCCTACCGAACACCGGGGAGCTGTTTTTT | CASSPDSLPNTGELFF
TRBJ2-7 | . | TRBV4-3 | . | TGCGCCAGCAGCCAAGATTTTGGAACAGGTAATAGGGAGCAGTACTTC | CASSQDFGTGNREQYF
TRBJ1-2 | . | TRBV27 | . | TGTGCCAGCAGTTTCGCCATAGGGGGGGGAAAAGGGGATGGCTACACCTTC | CASSFAIGGGKGDGYTF
TRBJ2-7 | . | TRBV27 | TRBD2 | TGTGCCAGCAGGCGACTAGCGGGAGGGCCGCCCTACGAGCAGTACTTC | CASRRLAGGPPYEQYF
TRBJ1-2 | once | TRBV5-1 | TRBD1 | TGCGCCAGCAGCTTGTTCCGGGACAGCCTCTATGGCTACACCTTC | CASSLFRDSLYGYTF
TRBJ1-1 | . | TRBV19 | TRBD1 | TGTGCCAGTAGTTCGGACAGGGCTTTGAACACTGAAGCTTTCTTT | CASSSDRALNTEAFF
TRBJ1-3 | . | TRBV30 | . | TGTGCCTGGAGTGTAGGGAGTGGTTGGGGGACTATCGGAAACACCATATATTTT | CAWSVGSGWGTIGNTIYF
TRBJ1-5 | . | TRBV6-1 | . | TGTGCCAGCAGCCCAGGGAATCAGCCCCAGCATTTT | CASSPGNQPQHF
TRBJ1-5 | . | TRBV29-1 | TRBD1 | TGCAGCGTTGGACAGGGGAATCAGCCCCAGCATTTT | CSVGQGNQPQHF
TRBJ1-4 | . | TRBV5-6 | . | TGTGCCAGCAGCATACTTCTCCCCAATGAAAAACTGTTTTTT | CASSILLPNEKLFF
TRBJ2-1 | . | TRBV5-1 | . | TGCGCCAGCAGCTTCATCGAGGGTGAGCAGTTCTTC | CASSFIEGEQFF